One and the same sample provided the 32 T cell receptor beta chains below, sequenced in a study of PD-1 blockade in classical Hodgkin lymphoma. Using immunoSEQ multiplex PCR, the repertoire was profiled, and TCRdb retains in-frame clones only, with some absent. The sample carries 30,000 to 35,000 clones, 75% to 95% recorded once. After autologous stem cell transplantation all patients relapsed, and prior brentuximab vedotin exposure differed between cohorts. Researchers report purifying CD4+ T cells from thawed PBMCs by magnetic negative selection. The sequencing here drew on CD4+ T cells from blood, taken at baseline. The receptors come from a human donor with classical Hodgkin lymphoma.

This chain connects TRBV6-1 to TRBJ2-7; 8 positions agree with TRBD1. Germline lookup yields CDR1 MNHNS and CDR2 SASEGT. The CDR3 runs 14 residues. V dropped 6 bases and J dropped 2; count of bases not matched to a gene: 6. The CDR3, as DNA: TGTGCCAGCAGGGCCTGGACAGGGCCCTACGAGCAGTACTTC. Translated: CASRAWTGPYEQYF.

The chain links TRBV18 to TRBJ2-7; D is unclear. Between the trimmed V and J ends, which lost 0 bases and 3 bases, there was a span of 6 bases. Germline lookup yields CDR1 KGHSH and CDR2 LQKENI. This CDR3 region has 13 residues. The CDR3 here is CASSPPNGYEQYF. The CDR3 nucleotides are TGTGCCAGCTCACCACCGAACGGCTACGAGCAGTACTTC.

J is TRBJ1-6 and V is TRBV30; D perhaps matches TRBD1 (5 bases). The V gene's germline CDR1 is GTSNPN and CDR2 SVGIG (reference sequence). Trimming removed 2 bases from V and 7 bases from J, with 24 bases in between. The CDR3 contains 18 residues. The CDR3 DNA reads TGTGCCTGGAGTAGGGGAGCGGGTTCTGGGGTCGGAAATTCACCCCTCCACTTT. Protein product: CAWSRGAGSGVGNSPLHF.

The V call is TRBV7-3, the J call TRBJ2-1; D remains ambiguous. The V gene's germline CDR1 is SGHTA and CDR2 FQGTGA. This CDR3 has 10 residues. The ends were cut back, 8 bases at V and 4 bases at J, with 3 bases in the middle. This CDR3 reads CASGYNEQFF. The CDR3 DNA follows: TGTGCCAGCGGTTACAATGAGCAGTTCTTC.

A single count supports this clone. V usage is TRBV6-6 and J usage is TRBJ2-3; 10 bases line up with TRBD1. The CDR3 is made up of 16 amino acids. The trim removed 3 bases at V and 3 bases at J, leaving 6 bases unmatched. Germline CDR1 and CDR2: MNHNY and SVGAGI (reference sequence). CDR3 DNA: TGTGCCAGCAGTTATAACTCGGGACAGGGGACAGATACGCAGTATTTT. Its protein is CASSYNSGQGTDTQYF.

The chain couples TRBV6-1 to TRBJ2-5; the D gene is possibly TRBD2 (5 bases). Germline CDR1 and CDR2: MNHNS and SASEGT. Trimming took off 2 bases at V and 5 bases at J, with 15 bases between the two ends. The CDR3 covers 15 residues. The CDR3 reads CASSEMRIGVETQYF. The CDR3 coding sequence is TGTGCCAGCAGTGAAATGAGGATCGGGGTGGAGACCCAGTACTTC.

This sequence joins TRBV6-1 and TRBJ2-5; D is unresolved. Deletions cut 3 bases from V and 1 base from J, with 18 bases between. Per germline, CDR1 MNHNS and CDR2 SASEGT. The CDR3 is 17 residues long. CDR3 amino acids: CASSDPGPKVSQETQYF. CDR3 bases: TGTGCCAGCAGTGATCCCGGGCCTAAGGTCTCCCAAGAGACCCAGTACTTC.

CDR3 DNA: TGCGCCAGCAGCTTGGAGGGACTAGCGGGCAATGAGCAGTTCTTC. It translates to CASSLEGLAGNEQFF. V and J are TRBV5-1 and TRBJ2-1, with 12 bases fitting TRBD2. Germline CDR1 and CDR2: SGHRS and YFSETQ. V trimming: 0 bases; J trimming: 6 bases; junction bases outside the gene matches: 1. This CDR3 has 15 amino acids.

This clone was seen once. The chain employs TRBV30 and TRBJ2-5; 9 bases are shared with TRBD2. Losses at the gene ends were 0 bases for V and 5 bases for J; bases not matched to a gene: 7. CDR1 is GTSNPN and CDR2 is SVGIG in the germline V gene (reference sequence). The CDR3 contains 15 residues. The CDR3 region is CAWSVRRRGGETQYF. The CDR3 nucleotides are TGTGCCTGGAGTGTAAGGCGGCGGGGGGGCGAGACCCAGTACTTC.

The rearrangement joins TRBV10-3 to TRBJ2-7, with 10 bases aligning to TRBD2. This CDR3 comprises 13 residues. CDR1 and CDR2 (germline): ENHRY, SYGVKD. The V and J ends lost 8 bases and 5 bases, in that order; junction bases with no gene match: 6. CDR3: CAIRGLADHEQYF. The CDR3 DNA is TGTGCCATCCGAGGACTAGCGGACCACGAGCAGTACTTC.

In this sample, this clone turned up once. The chain joins TRBV2 to TRBJ1-2, with D tentatively TRBD1 (5 bases). Trimming removed 0 bases at V and 3 bases at J, with 14 bases between. Per germline, CDR1 SNHLY and CDR2 FYNNEI. The CDR3 covers 16 residues. The CDR3 sequence is CASSEALLGTHYGYTF. The DNA of the CDR3 is TGTGCCAGCAGTGAAGCGCTTCTAGGGACCCACTATGGCTACACCTTC.

This chain joins TRBV28 and TRBJ1-4; 10 nucleotides agree with TRBD1. Germline loops: CDR1 MDHEN, CDR2 SYDVKM. This CDR3 has 14 amino acids. Trimming at V came to 5 bases and at J to 8 bases, leaving 5 bases not matched to a gene. As DNA, the CDR3 is TGTGCCAGCAGTGAGACAGGGGGCAGAGAAAAACTGTTTTTT. This encodes CASSETGGREKLFF.

CDR3 protein: CASSSSGGSYEQYF. CDR3 nucleotides: TGCGCCAGCAGCTCCTCAGGGGGTAGCTACGAGCAGTACTTC. This chain uses TRBV5-1 with TRBJ2-7; 7 nucleotides agree with TRBD1. V was clipped by 3 bases and J by 3 bases; unmatched bases: 6. This CDR3 is built from 14 residues. Germline CDR1 is SGHRS and CDR2 is YFSETQ.

This chain uses TRBV30 with TRBJ1-1, with unresolved D. CDR3 length: 13 amino acids. The germline V gene encodes CDR1 GTSNPN and CDR2 SVGIG (reference sequence). V lost 0 bases and J lost 4, with 9 bases in between. CDR3 loop: CAWSVLPGTEAFF. Written as DNA, the CDR3 is TGTGCCTGGAGTGTACTCCCCGGCACTGAAGCTTTCTTT.

The chain uses TRBV11-2 and TRBJ2-1, with no clear D. The CDR3 covers 10 residues. V was shortened by 2 bases and J by 9 bases, with 2 bases between the two germline ends. CDR1 is SGHAT, CDR2 FQNNGV, per germline. The CDR3 DNA reads as TGTGCCAGCAGCTTACGTGAGCAGTTCTTC. This gives the protein CASSLREQFF.

J is TRBJ1-2 and V is TRBV6-1, with D perhaps matching TRBD1 (6 bases). The CDR3 runs 13 residues. V dropped 2 bases and J dropped 2 bases, with 6 bases sitting between them. Germline V gene lookup returns CDR1 MNHNS and CDR2 SASEGT. The CDR3 bases are TGTGCCAGCAGTGAACAGGGGAACTATGGCTACACCTTC. It translates to CASSEQGNYGYTF.

This clone was recorded only once. The chain links TRBV5-6 to TRBJ2-7, with 7 bases aligning to TRBD1. Germline loops: CDR1 SGHDT, CDR2 YYEEEE. The CDR3 contains 14 residues. V dropped 1 base and J dropped 0; count of bases not matched to a gene: 1. The CDR3 region has the DNA TGTGCCAGCAGCTTGACAGGGGTCTCCTACGAGCAGTACTTC. It translates to CASSLTGVSYEQYF.

V gene TRBV6-5 combines with J gene TRBJ1-2; the D is unclear. Trimming pared 6 bases from V and 6 bases from J, leaving 11 bases between. Germline V gives CDR1 MNHEY, CDR2 SVGAGI. This CDR3 region has 12 residues. The CDR3 sequence: CASSRTGDGYTF. CDR3 nucleotides: TGTGCCAGCAGCCGGACTGGAGATGGCTACACCTTC.

The chain recombines TRBV19 with TRBJ2-3; 7 nucleotides match TRBD2. V shed 6 bases, J shed 2 bases, and the junction held 8 bases outside the gene matches. CDR3 length: 15 residues. Germline CDR1 reads LNHDA; CDR2 reads SQIVND (reference sequence). The CDR3 coding sequence is TGTGCCAGTAGCCCCCTAGCGGCAATCACAGATACGCAGTATTTT. This codes for CASSPLAAITDTQYF.

This chain links TRBV10-3 with TRBJ2-2; D might be TRBD1 (5 bases). Germline V gene lookup returns CDR1 ENHRY and CDR2 SYGVKD. Trimming removed 2 bases from V and 2 bases from J, with 12 bases in between. The CDR3 is made up of 16 amino acids. In DNA form, the CDR3 reads TGTGCCATCAGTGAGGCCGACAGACTTAACACCGGGGAGCTGTTTTTT. Its translation is CAISEADRLNTGELFF.

V and J are TRBV19 and TRBJ2-7, with 7 nucleotides matching TRBD1. Germline CDR1 is LNHDA and CDR2 is SQIVND (reference sequence). This CDR3 has 15 amino acids. V lost 7 bases, J lost 4 bases, and 13 bases stayed unmatched. CDR3 region: CASTAQQGTGYEQYF. Here the CDR3 DNA reads TGTGCCAGTACCGCACAACAGGGGACGGGGTACGAGCAGTACTTC.

The chain links TRBV30 to TRBJ2-7; D is unresolved. The V gene lost 3 bases and the J gene lost 3 bases, with 9 bases spanning the gap. The CDR3 runs 12 residues. Germline-derived CDR1 and CDR2 are GTSNPN and SVGIG (reference sequence). CDR3 DNA sequence: TGTGCCTGGAGCCAGATTTACTACGAGCAGTACTTC. This encodes CAWSQIYYEQYF. Based on the CDR3 plus reference TRBV30 and TRBJ2-7, the full variable domain is SQTIHQWPATLVQPVGSPLSLECTVEGTSNPNLYWYRQAAGRGLQLLFYSVGIGQISSEVPQNLSASRPQDRQFILSSKKLLLSDSGFYLCAWSQIYYEQYFGPGTRLTVT.

This chain joins TRBV29-1 and TRBJ2-7; the D gene is possibly TRBD2 (6 bases). V dropped 4 bases and J dropped 0 bases, with 13 bases sitting between them. CDR1 is SQVTM and CDR2 is ANQGSEA in the germline V gene. The CDR3 loop spans 14 amino acids. This CDR3 reads CSVVGTGSSYEQYF. The CDR3 region has the DNA TGCAGCGTTGTCGGGACTGGGAGCTCCTACGAGCAGTACTTC.

The chain employs TRBV6-6 and TRBJ2-1; D could derive from TRBD1 or TRBD2 (5 bases each). The V gene lost 6 bases and the J gene lost 0 bases, with 12 bases spanning the gap. The CDR3 loop spans 15 amino acids. CDR1 is MNHNY, CDR2 SVGAGI, per germline (reference sequence). CDR3 sequence reads: CASRGETSSYNEQFF. The CDR3 nucleotides are TGTGCCAGCAGGGGGGAGACCAGCTCCTACAATGAGCAGTTCTTC.

The chain combines TRBV30 with TRBJ1-5; perhaps TRBD1 as D (5 bases). CDR3 size: 13 residues. Trimming took off 5 bases at V and 3 bases at J, with 11 bases between the two ends. Germline V gene data show CDR1 as GTSNPN and CDR2 as SVGIG (reference sequence). The CDR3 sequence: CAWGDGNNQPQHF. The CDR3 nucleotides are TGTGCCTGGGGGGACGGGAACAATCAGCCCCAGCATTTT.

There are a few counts of this clone. The chain employs TRBV28 and TRBJ1-5; D perhaps matches TRBD1 (5 bases). This CDR3 contains 15 residues. The V gene lost 5 bases and the J gene lost 6 bases, with 17 bases spanning the gap. Looked up from germline, CDR1 is MDHEN and CDR2 is SYDVKM. The DNA for the CDR3 is TGTGCCAGCAGTCCCCTGGGGGGGTCAGGTCAGCCCCAGCATTTT. Encoded protein: CASSPLGGSGQPQHF.

V and J are TRBV6-5 and TRBJ2-7; 8 bases are a match to TRBD1. With 2 bases clipped from V and 2 bases from J, the junction kept 5 bases outside the gene matches. CDR3 length: 15 amino acids. Germline lookup yields CDR1 MNHEY and CDR2 SVGAGI. CDR3 DNA: TGTGCCAGCAGTTACATGCCACAGGGGGCCTACGAGCAGTACTTC. Its translation: CASSYMPQGAYEQYF.

This clone has more than one count but fewer than ten. This chain uses TRBV29-1 with TRBJ1-3; a possible D gene is TRBD1 (5 bases). The CDR3 contains 14 residues. V was pared by 3 bases and J by 2 bases, with 11 bases between. Germline V lookup: CDR1 SQVTM, CDR2 ANQGSEA. CDR3 in amino acids: CSVDLGTAGNTIYF. CDR3 DNA sequence: TGCAGCGTTGATCTAGGGACTGCTGGAAACACCATATATTTT.

The rearrangement joins TRBV7-2 to TRBJ1-4; 7 bases are shared with TRBD1. CDR1 is SGHTA, CDR2 FQGNSA, per germline. The CDR3 is 17 amino acids. The junction had 5 bases not matched to a gene; V was cut back by 1 base and J by 0 bases. The CDR3 sequence: CASSLEGRGATNEKLFF. For the CDR3, the DNA is TGTGCCAGCAGCTTAGAAGGCAGGGGGGCAACTAATGAAAAACTGTTTTTT. Full variable domain (rest looked up from reference TRBV7-2 and TRBJ1-4): GAGVSQSPSNKVTEKGKDVELRCDPISGHTALYWYRQSLGQGLEFLIYFQGNSAPDKSGLPSDRFSAERTGGSVSTLTIQRTQQEDSAVYLCASSLEGRGATNEKLFFGSGTQLSVL.

V usage is TRBV2 and J usage is TRBJ2-3; 9 positions agree with TRBD1. Per germline, CDR1 SNHLY and CDR2 FYNNEI. CDR3 length: 14 residues. J was trimmed by 3 bases and V by 5 bases; bases with no gene match: 3. DNA of the CDR3: TGTGCCAGCAGTAAGGACAGGGGAACAGATACGCAGTATTTT. Its translation is CASSKDRGTDTQYF.

This sequence joins TRBV7-3 and TRBJ1-1; D is unresolved. The V gene lost 1 base and the J gene lost 1 base, with 10 bases spanning the gap. Germline lookup yields CDR1 SGHTA and CDR2 FQGTGA. This CDR3 comprises 15 residues. The CDR3 here is CASSLISGRNTEAFF. The CDR3 nucleotides are TGTGCCAGCAGCTTAATTTCCGGGCGGAACACTGAAGCTTTCTTT.

This rearrangement joins TRBV28 to TRBJ1-5, with 12 bases lining up with TRBD1. Germline V gene lookup returns CDR1 MDHEN and CDR2 SYDVKM. The CDR3 runs 15 residues. With 6 bases clipped from V and 3 bases from J, the junction kept 3 bases outside the gene matches. The CDR3 loop reads CASRGQGANNQPQHF. As DNA, the CDR3 is TGTGCCAGCAGGGGACAGGGGGCTAACAATCAGCCCCAGCATTTT.